This T cell receptor beta chain was sequenced for a study of beta chain features in type 1 diabetes. V lost 2 bases to trimming and J lost 0 bases, with 5 bases between them. There are 13 residues in the CDR3. The germline gives CDR1 GTSNPN, CDR2 SVGIG (reference sequence). The sequenced template was cDNA made from the entire isolated RNA. TCRdb keeps only in-frame clones here, not all; method: immunoSEQ multiplex PCR. This sample yields 250,000 to 350,000 clones, of which 9.5% to 12% are seen a single time; more than 0.015% belongs to the top ten. This clone was detected a few times. Sequencing input: naive CD4+ T cells from blood. The V gene is TRBV30, the J gene TRBJ1-3, with unresolved D. The TCR comes from a woman aged 25-40 years in good health. The CDR3 bases are TGTGCCTGGAGTCGCGACTCTGGAAACACCATATATTTT. Protein sequence: CAWSRDSGNTIYF. Variable domain in full (rest from reference TRBV30 and TRBJ1-3): SQTIHQWPATLVQPVGSPLSLECTVEGTSNPNLYWYRQAAGRGLQLLFYSVGIGQISSEVPQNLSASRPQDRQFILSSKKLLLSDSGFYLCAWSRDSGNTIYFGEGSWLTVV.